This T cell receptor (beta chain) was sequenced for a study of T cell responses to AZD1222 COVID-19 vaccine. Broader study findings: Spike-wide coverage was observed for vaccine-associated CD4 TCRs, with dominant responses at 160-218 and 743-854. Seropositivity was recorded at baseline in only a handful of AZD1222 recipients. Repertoires were sampled only after the peak T cell response. Mostly white British, mostly female donors; authors suggested clonal diversity may be underestimated.

Turning to this clone: The target antigen is unknown.

The germline gives CDR1 KGHSH, CDR2 LQKENI. The V and J ends lost 1 base and 5 bases, in that order; junction bases with no gene match: 4. The CDR3 has 15 amino acids. The table came from immunoSEQ multiplex PCR; TCRdb's copy has only in-frame clones and leaves some out. The sample yields around 99,000 clones, about 90% seen once. The starting material was peripheral blood, obtained on day 0 of AZD1222 vaccination. The rearrangement joins TRBV18 to TRBJ1-5; the match to TRBD1 covers 8 bases. The origin of this receptor is an adult in good health. CDR3 sequence reads: CASSPQQGGYQPQHF. In DNA form, the CDR3 reads TGTGCCAGCTCACCACAACAGGGGGGATATCAGCCCCAGCATTTT.